This T cell receptor beta chain was captured by sequencing in a study of blood T cell repertoires in COVID-19. Overall study context: Acute-phase and convalescent COVID-19 samples originated in the United States, Italy and Spain. Sample material is recorded as cDNA or gDNA derived from T cells, B-cell-depleted T cells, or PBMCs.

The CDR3 consists of 12 residues. Trimming took 4 bases from V and 4 from J, leaving 7 bases between them. Looked up from germline, CDR1 is SNHLY and CDR2 is FYNNEI. The authors' processing: Nucleated cell counts were estimated from reference gene primer amplification. Method: immunoSEQ multiplex PCR; TCRdb's copy keeps in-frame clones and lacks some. The V and J calls and clone size come from that table; D and trimming were worked out from the DNA. This repertoire shows approximately 100,000 clones, 80% found once; its top ten account for 15% to 20%. The sample consisted of peripheral blood. The receptor was derived from an elderly woman with active or convalescent COVID-19. V usage is TRBV2 and J usage is TRBJ1-1; no firm D call. The CDR3 protein is CASSARGTEAFF. Here the CDR3 DNA reads TGTGCCAGCAGTGCCCGGGGCACTGAAGCTTTCTTT. The full variable domain, rest sourced from reference TRBV2 and TRBJ1-1, is EPEVTQTPSHQVTQMGQEVILRCVPISNHLYFYWYRQILGQKVEFLVSFYNNEISEKSEIFDDQFSVERPDGSNFTLKIRSTKLEDSAMYFCASSARGTEAFFGQGTRLTVV.